This paragraph reports one T cell receptor (beta chain). This specimen comes from a study of control samples from healthy donors and cancer patients. The assay was immunoSEQ multiplex PCR, and TCRdb's table has in-frame clones only and misses some. In the table there are around 130,000 clones, 80% to 95% of which are singletons. This TCR was recovered from a man in his late teens or twenties in good health. The specimen was blood.

The CDR3 sequence is CSGRLAGSHDTQYF. Written as DNA, the CDR3 is TGCAGCGGCCGACTAGCGGGAAGTCACGATACGCAGTATTTT. The chain recombines TRBV29-1 with TRBJ2-3; 11 bases align to TRBD2. The CDR3 has 14 amino acids. The ends lost 7 bases at V and 6 bases at J; junction bases unmatched: 9. CDR1 SQVTM and CDR2 ANQGSEA come from the germline V gene.